This TCR beta chain originates from a study of early T cells in non-severe SARS-CoV-2 infection. On the study more broadly: The study sequenced bulk RNA from unsorted whole blood, with chains unpaired.

Overall study findings and caveats: VDJdb matching skewed toward anti-spike CD8 responses, missing private and CD4 specificities.

Tagging with unique molecular identifiers was applied to individual cDNA molecules. In TCRdb, the 5' RACE reads were re-called with MiXCR into one record per CDR3 protein. The top ten hold about 2% of the sample, which has about 94,000 distinct CDR3 sequences, under 15% seen once. Many counts were recorded for this clonotype. The antigen is not known. Per germline, CDR1 MDHEN and CDR2 SYDVKM. CDR3 size: 12 residues. V was trimmed by 9 bases and J by 6 bases, leaving 9 bases between them. The chain couples TRBV28 to TRBJ2-6; no clear D gene. Sample: whole blood. The sequence derives from an adult who was a healthcare worker with PCR-confirmed SARS-CoV-2 infection or an uninfected control (not recorded which). CDR3 coding DNA: TGTGCCAGTGGAGTCTTGGCCAACGTCCTGACTTTC. Its translation: CASGVLANVLTF. Supplemented by reference TRBV28 and TRBJ2-6, the full variable domain reads DVKVTQSSRYLVKRTGEKVFLECVQDMDHENMFWYRQDPGLGLRLIYFSYDVKMKEKGDIPEGYSVSREKKERFSLILESASTNQTSMYLCASGVLANVLTFGAGSRLTVL.